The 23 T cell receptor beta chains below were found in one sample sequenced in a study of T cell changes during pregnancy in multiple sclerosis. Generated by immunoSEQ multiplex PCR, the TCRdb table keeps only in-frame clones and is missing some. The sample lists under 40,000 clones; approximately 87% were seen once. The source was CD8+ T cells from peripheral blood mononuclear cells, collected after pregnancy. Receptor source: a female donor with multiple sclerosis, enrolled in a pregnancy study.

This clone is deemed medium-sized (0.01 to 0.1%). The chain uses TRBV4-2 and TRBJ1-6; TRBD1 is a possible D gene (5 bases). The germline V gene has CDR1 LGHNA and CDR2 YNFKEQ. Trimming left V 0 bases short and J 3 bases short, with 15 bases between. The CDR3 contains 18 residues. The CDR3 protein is CASSQESTGGGYNSPLHF. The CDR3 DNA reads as TGTGCCAGCAGCCAAGAGAGCACGGGGGGTGGCTATAATTCACCCCTCCACTTT.

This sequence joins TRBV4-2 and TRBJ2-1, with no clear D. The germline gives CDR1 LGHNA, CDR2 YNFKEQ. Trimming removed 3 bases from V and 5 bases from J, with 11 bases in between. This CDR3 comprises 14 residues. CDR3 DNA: TGTGCCAGCAGCCATCCCGGTTTTGACAATGAGCAGTTCTTC. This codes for CASSHPGFDNEQFF.

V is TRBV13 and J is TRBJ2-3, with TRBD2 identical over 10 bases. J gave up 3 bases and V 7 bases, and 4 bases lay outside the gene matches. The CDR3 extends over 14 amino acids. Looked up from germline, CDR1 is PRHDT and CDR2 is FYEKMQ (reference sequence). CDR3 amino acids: CASTGLAETDTQYF. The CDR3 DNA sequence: TGTGCCAGCACCGGACTAGCGGAGACAGATACGCAGTATTTT.

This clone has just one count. The CDR3 reads CASSEALWETEAFF. The CDR3 DNA reads as TGTGCCAGCAGTGAAGCGCTGTGGGAGACTGAAGCTTTCTTT. V gene TRBV6-1 combines with J gene TRBJ1-1; D uncertain. The V end lost 0 bases, the J end lost 5 bases, and 10 bases lay between the germline ends. The CDR3 runs 14 residues. CDR1 is MNHNS, CDR2 SASEGT, per germline.

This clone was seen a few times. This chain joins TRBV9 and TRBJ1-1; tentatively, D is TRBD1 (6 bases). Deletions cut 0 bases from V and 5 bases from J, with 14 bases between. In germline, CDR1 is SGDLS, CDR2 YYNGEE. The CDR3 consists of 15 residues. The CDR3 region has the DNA TGTGCCAGCAGCGTAGGCGGGGGGGGCAGGACTGAAGCTTTCTTT. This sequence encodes CASSVGGGGRTEAFF.

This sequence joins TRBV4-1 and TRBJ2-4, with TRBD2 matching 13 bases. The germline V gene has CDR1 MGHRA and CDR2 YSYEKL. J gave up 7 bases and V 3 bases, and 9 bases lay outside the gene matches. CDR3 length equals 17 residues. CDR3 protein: CASSQELAGGGRNIQYF. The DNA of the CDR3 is TGCGCCAGCAGCCAGGAACTAGCGGGGGGGGGTAGGAACATTCAGTACTTC.

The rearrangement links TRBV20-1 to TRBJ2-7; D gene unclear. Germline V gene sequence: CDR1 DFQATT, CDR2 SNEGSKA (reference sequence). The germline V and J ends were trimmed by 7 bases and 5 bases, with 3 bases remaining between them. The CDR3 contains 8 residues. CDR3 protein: CSVNEQYF. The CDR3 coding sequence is TGCAGTGTAAACGAGCAGTACTTC.

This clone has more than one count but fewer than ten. The CDR3 sequence is CASSAYQAGNTIYF. In nucleotides, the CDR3 is TGCGCCAGCAGCGCGTACCAAGCCGGAAACACCATATATTTT. The chain is built from TRBV4-1 and TRBJ1-3; D uncertain. V lost 5 bases and J 4 bases, leaving 12 bases between the germline ends. This CDR3 region has 14 residues. Looked up from germline, CDR1 is MGHRA and CDR2 is YSYEKL.

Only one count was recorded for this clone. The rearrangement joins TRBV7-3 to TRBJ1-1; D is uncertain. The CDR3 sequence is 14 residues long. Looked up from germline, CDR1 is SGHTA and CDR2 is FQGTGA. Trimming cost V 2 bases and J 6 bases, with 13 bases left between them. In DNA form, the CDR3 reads TGTGCCAGCAGCTTAGGTCCCGGGGAACCTGAAGCTTTCTTT. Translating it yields CASSLGPGEPEAFF.

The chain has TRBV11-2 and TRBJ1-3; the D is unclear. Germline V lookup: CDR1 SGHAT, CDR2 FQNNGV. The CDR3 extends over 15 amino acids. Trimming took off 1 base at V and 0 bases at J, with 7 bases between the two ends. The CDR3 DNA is TGTGCCAGCAGCTTAGGCGTCTCCTCTGGAAACACCATATATTTT. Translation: CASSLGVSSGNTIYF. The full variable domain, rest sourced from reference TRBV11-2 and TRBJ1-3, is EAGVAQSPRYKIIEKRQSVAFWCNPISGHATLYWYQQILGQGPKLLIQFQNNGVVDDSQLPKDRFSAERLKGVDSTLKIQPAKLEDSAVYLCASSLGVSSGNTIYFGEGSWLTVV.

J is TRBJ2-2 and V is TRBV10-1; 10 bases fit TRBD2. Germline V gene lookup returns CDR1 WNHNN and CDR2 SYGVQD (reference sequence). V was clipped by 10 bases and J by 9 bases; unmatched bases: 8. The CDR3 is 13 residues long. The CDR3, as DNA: TGCGCCACCGAGCGGGGGGGCTCACGGGAGCTGTTTTTT. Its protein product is CATERGGSRELFF.

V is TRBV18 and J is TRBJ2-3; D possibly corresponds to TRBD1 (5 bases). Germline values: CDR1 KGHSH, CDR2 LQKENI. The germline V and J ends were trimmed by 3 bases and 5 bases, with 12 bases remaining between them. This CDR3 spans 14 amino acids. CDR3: CASSPARVGDTQYF. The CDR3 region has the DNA TGTGCCAGCTCACCGGCCAGGGTAGGAGATACGCAGTATTTT. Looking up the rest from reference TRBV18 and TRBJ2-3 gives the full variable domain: NAGVMQNPRHLVRRRGQEARLRCSPMKGHSHVYWYRQLPEEGLKFMVYLQKENIIDESGMPKERFSAEFPKEGPSILRIQQVVRGDSAAYFCASSPARVGDTQYFGPGTRLTVL.

The CDR3 nucleotides are TGTGCCAGCAGCTCCTATCAGGGGACCGGGGAGCTGTTTTTT. Amino acid sequence: CASSSYQGTGELFF. The chain recombines TRBV11-2 with TRBJ2-2; a possible D gene is TRBD1 (6 bases). V lost 4 bases and J 5 bases, leaving 11 bases between the germline ends. Germline values: CDR1 SGHAT, CDR2 FQNNGV. CDR3 length equals 14 residues.

The CDR3, as DNA: TGTGCCAGCAGTTCCCGGCGGAGCACTGAAGCTTTCTTT. As protein: CASSSRRSTEAFF. The chain has TRBV6-5 and TRBJ1-1; D remains ambiguous. This CDR3 is 13 amino acids long. In germline, CDR1 is MNHEY, CDR2 SVGAGI. The V end was cut by 4 bases, the J end by 4 bases, with 10 bases between.

This CDR3 reads CASTLTGGLGTEAFF. CDR3 coding DNA: TGTGCCAGTACCCTGACAGGGGGCTTGGGAACTGAAGCTTTCTTT. V gene TRBV19 combines with J gene TRBJ1-1; 10 bases are shared with TRBD1. Germline CDR1 is LNHDA and CDR2 is SQIVND (reference sequence). The CDR3 has 15 amino acids. The J segment lost 5 bases and the V segment lost 7 bases, leaving 10 bases of the junction unmatched.

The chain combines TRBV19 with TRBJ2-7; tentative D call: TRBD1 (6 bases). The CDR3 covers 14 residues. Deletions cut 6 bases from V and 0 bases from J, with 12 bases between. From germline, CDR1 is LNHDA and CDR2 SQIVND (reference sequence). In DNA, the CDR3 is TGTGCCAGTAGCTGGGCGGACAGCTCCTACGAGCAGTACTTC. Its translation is CASSWADSSYEQYF.

The CDR3 loop is CASSYDVEEIVDTDTQYF. The CDR3, as DNA: TGTGCCAGCAGTTACGACGTAGAGGAAATTGTTGACACAGATACGCAGTATTTT. J is TRBJ2-3 and V is TRBV7-6, with D uncertain. The germline V and J ends were trimmed by 6 bases and 2 bases, with 24 bases remaining between them. CDR1 SGHVS and CDR2 FNYEAQ come from the germline V gene. CDR3 length: 18 amino acids.

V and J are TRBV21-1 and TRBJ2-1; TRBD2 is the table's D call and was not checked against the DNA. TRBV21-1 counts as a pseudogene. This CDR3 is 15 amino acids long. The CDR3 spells CASTLLALNPNEQFF. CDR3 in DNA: TGTGCCAGCACCCTACTAGCGTTAAATCCCAATGAGCAGTTCTTC.

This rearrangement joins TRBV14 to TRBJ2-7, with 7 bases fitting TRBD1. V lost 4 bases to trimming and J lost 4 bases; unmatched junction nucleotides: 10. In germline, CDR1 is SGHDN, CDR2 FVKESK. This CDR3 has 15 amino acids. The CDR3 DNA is TGTGCCAGCAGCCTCCGGACAGGAGGACGGTACGAGCAGTACTTC. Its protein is CASSLRTGGRYEQYF.

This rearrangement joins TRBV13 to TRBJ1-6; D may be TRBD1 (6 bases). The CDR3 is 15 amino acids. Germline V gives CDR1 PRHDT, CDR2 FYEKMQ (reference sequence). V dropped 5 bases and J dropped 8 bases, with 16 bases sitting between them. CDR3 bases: TGTGCCAGCAGCCCCCGGACAGCGACCTATTCACCCCTCCACTTT. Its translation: CASSPRTATYSPLHF.

The CDR3 sequence: CASSPEYRGGAEAFF. The CDR3 DNA sequence: TGCGCCAGCAGCCCCGAATACAGGGGTGGCGCTGAAGCTTTCTTT. The chain combines TRBV4-3 with TRBJ1-1, with 7 bases that match TRBD1. Germline assignment: CDR1 LGHNA and CDR2 YSLEER. The CDR3 spans 15 residues. Trimming took 4 bases from V and 6 from J; bases not matched to a gene: 11.

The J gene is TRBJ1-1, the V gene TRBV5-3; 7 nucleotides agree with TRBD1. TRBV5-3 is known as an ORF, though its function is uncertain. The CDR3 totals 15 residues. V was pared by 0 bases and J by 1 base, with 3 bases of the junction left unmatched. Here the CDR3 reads CARSLATGWNTEAFF. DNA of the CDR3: TGTGCCAGAAGCTTGGCGACAGGGTGGAACACTGAAGCTTTCTTT.

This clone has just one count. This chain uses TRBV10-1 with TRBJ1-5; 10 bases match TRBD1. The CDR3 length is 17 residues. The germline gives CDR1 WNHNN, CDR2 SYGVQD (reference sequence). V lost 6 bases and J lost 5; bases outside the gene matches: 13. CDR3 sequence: CASRAGTGVSWDQPQHF. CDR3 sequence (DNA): TGCGCCAGCAGAGCCGGGACAGGGGTTAGTTGGGATCAGCCCCAGCATTTT.